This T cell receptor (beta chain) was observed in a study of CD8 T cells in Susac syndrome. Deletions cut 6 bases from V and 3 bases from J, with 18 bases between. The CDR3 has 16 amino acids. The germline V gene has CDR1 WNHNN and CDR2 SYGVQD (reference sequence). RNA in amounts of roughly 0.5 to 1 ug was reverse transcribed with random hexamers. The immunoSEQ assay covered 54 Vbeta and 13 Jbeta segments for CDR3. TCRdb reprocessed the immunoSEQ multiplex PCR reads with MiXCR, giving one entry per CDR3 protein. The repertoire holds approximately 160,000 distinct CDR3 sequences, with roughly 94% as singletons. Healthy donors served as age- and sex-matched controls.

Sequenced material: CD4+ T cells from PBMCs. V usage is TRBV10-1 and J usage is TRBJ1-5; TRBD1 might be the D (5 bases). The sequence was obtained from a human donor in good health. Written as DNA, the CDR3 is TGCGCCAGCAGGACCCCGGGACGGTTGTTCAATCAGCCCCAGCATTTT. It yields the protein CASRTPGRLFNQPQHF.